This T cell receptor beta chain derives from a study of T cell responses to AZD1222 COVID-19 vaccine. The germline V gene encodes CDR1 SGHAT and CDR2 FQDESV (reference sequence). The CDR3 length is 15 residues. The ends were cut back, 4 bases at V and 1 base at J, with 13 bases in the middle. As for this clone: What it binds is unknown.

General study findings and limits: It should be noted that donors were predominantly white British and more often female, and clonal diversity was possibly underestimated. Regions left unmutated in variants are reportedly the target of nearly half of spike-specific TCRs. An increase in Spike-specific TCR breadth and depth was observed after two AZD1222 doses.

TCRdb keeps only in-frame clones here, not all; method: immunoSEQ multiplex PCR. The sample comprises roughly 120,000 clones, approximately 83% of which are singletons, and 3% to 4.5% rests with the top ten. This TCR was sampled from an adult in good health. This material consisted of peripheral blood, taken on day 0 of MenACWY control vaccination. The J gene is TRBJ1-1, the V gene TRBV11-1, with D uncertain. In DNA form, the CDR3 reads TGTGCCAGCAGCTGGGCGATGGGCCCGAACACTGAAGCTTTCTTT. Its protein product is CASSWAMGPNTEAFF.